This TCR beta chain is drawn from a study of post-analysis software for immune sequencing data. Prepared TCR beta cDNA libraries contained unique molecular identifiers. When 1 to 10 million T cells were used, they gave some 520,000 cDNA molecules. TCRdb passed the PCR reads through MiXCR, listing each CDR3 protein once. The sample consists of 350,000 to 450,000 distinct CDR3 sequences, roughly 40% of them appearing once. Sequences were obtained from blood. This clonotype originated in a girl aged 2 to 9 with multiple sclerosis.

The CDR3 loop is CASSLGQRGQPQHF. The DNA for the CDR3 is TGTGCCAGCAGCTTAGGGCAGCGGGGTCAGCCCCAGCATTTT. The chain recombines TRBV7-2 with TRBJ1-5; D gene uncertain. This CDR3 spans 14 amino acids. V gave up 1 base and J gave up 6 bases, with 10 bases separating them. The germline gives CDR1 SGHTA, CDR2 FQGNSA.